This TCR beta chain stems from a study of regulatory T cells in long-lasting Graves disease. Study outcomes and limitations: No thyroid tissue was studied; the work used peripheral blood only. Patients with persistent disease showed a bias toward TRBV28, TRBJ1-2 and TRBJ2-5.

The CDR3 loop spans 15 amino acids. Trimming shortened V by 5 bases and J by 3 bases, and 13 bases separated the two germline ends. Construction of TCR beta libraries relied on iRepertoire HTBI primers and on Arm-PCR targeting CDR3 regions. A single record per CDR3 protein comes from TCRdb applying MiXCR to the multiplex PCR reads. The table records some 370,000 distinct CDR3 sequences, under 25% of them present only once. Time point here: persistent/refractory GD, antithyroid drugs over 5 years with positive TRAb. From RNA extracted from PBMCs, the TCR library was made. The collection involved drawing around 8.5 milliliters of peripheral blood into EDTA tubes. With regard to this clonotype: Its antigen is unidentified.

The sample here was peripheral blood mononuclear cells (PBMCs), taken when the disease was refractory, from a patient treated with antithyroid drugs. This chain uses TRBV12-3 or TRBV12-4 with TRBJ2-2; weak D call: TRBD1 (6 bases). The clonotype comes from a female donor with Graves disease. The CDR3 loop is CASSKQGSHTGELFF. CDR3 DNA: TGTGCCAGCAGTAAACAGGGAAGCCACACCGGGGAGCTGTTTTTT.